These T cell receptor beta chains were read from a single sample in a study of blood T cell repertoires in COVID-19. The repertoire was sequenced with immunoSEQ multiplex PCR; TCRdb's copy has only in-frame clones and lacks some. The data contain roughly 230,000 clones, around 90% of them singletons. The specimen sequenced was peripheral blood. All receptors come from a man younger than 40 with COVID-19, enrolled during active disease. The CDR3 runs from the conserved cysteine through the conserved F or W. D genes are given only for firm matches. Clone sizes are given selectively: once, few, many, or a class where the clone is expanded.

cdr3_nt	cdr3_aa	v_call	j_call	clone_size	d_call
TGTGCCACCAGTGGCGGGTCCCATCAGCCCCAGCATTTT	CATSGGSHQPQHF	TRBV24-1	TRBJ1-5	.	.
TGTGCCAGCAGCAAAGAGGGGAAGCGTGGGGAGCAGTACTTC	CASSKEGKRGEQYF	TRBV21-1	TRBJ2-7	few	.
TGTGCCAGTATAGGGAAGGGGGCGAGTGAAGCTTTCTTT	CASIGKGASEAFF	TRBV19	TRBJ1-1	.	TRBD1
TGTGCCAGCAGCCTGGGACAGGGGGACCTTCCCGCGGGCTTC	CASSLGQGDLPAGF	TRBV5-6	TRBJ1-2	.	TRBD1
TGTGCCAGCAGCCAAGATCTCGGGGATGGCTACACCTTC	CASSQDLGDGYTF	TRBV3-1/TRBV3-2	TRBJ1-2	.	.
TGTGCCAGCAGCGTAGTATCCGGTTACGGCTACACCTTC	CASSVVSGYGYTF	TRBV9	TRBJ1-2	.	.
TGTGCCAGTAGCCCGACAGTATCTAGCAATCAGCCCCAGCATTTT	CASSPTVSSNQPQHF	TRBV19	TRBJ1-5	.	.
TGTGCCAGCAGTTTCTCCCAGGGAAGTTGGGGTCAGCCCCAGCATTTT	CASSFSQGSWGQPQHF	TRBV28	TRBJ1-5	.	.
TGTGCCAGCAGCTTCCAAATGAACACTGAAGCTTTCTTT	CASSFQMNTEAFF	TRBV11-2	TRBJ1-1	.	.
TGTGCCAGCAGCCGTACCGGGACAGGGGGCGCTGGTGGCTACACCTTC	CASSRTGTGGAGGYTF	TRBV11-1	TRBJ1-2	.	TRBD1
TGCGCCAGCAGCCAATTACTAGCGGGGGGAACCTTGGGCTCCTACAATGAGCAGTTCTTC	CASSQLLAGGTLGSYNEQFF	TRBV4-1	TRBJ2-1	.	TRBD2
TGTGCCAGCAGTCTTGGGACAGCCCAAGAGACCCAGTACTTC	CASSLGTAQETQYF	TRBV2	TRBJ2-5	.	TRBD1
TGTGCCAGCTCACGACGGGAACCTAACTATGGCTACACCTTC	CASSRREPNYGYTF	TRBV18	TRBJ1-2	.	.
TGTGCCATCAGTGAGCCGGGACAGCTTCGCCAAGAGACCCAGTACTTC	CAISEPGQLRQETQYF	TRBV10-3	TRBJ2-5	.	TRBD1
TGTGCCACCAGCTACCCAGGGGGGAGTGCACAACTCACTGAAGCTTTCTTT	CATSYPGGSAQLTEAFF	TRBV15	TRBJ1-1	once	TRBD1
TGTGCCAGCTCAACGGGTTCAGTTTCCTCTGGAAACACCATATATTTT	CASSTGSVSSGNTIYF	TRBV18	TRBJ1-3	few	.
TGTGCTAGTGGTCCCCTCAGGGCCTGGGACACTGAAGCTTTCTTT	CASGPLRAWDTEAFF	TRBV12-5	TRBJ1-1	.	.
TGTGCCAGCAGCCAGGGACAGCACTCTGGAAACACCATATATTTT	CASSQGQHSGNTIYF	TRBV7-9	TRBJ1-3	.	TRBD1
TGTGCCAGCGCTACACAGGGATTCTATGGCTACACCTTC	CASATQGFYGYTF	TRBV28	TRBJ1-2	once	.
TGTGCCAGCAGTCCAAACGACAGGGAAGGGGGTAATCAGCCCCAGCATTTT	CASSPNDREGGNQPQHF	TRBV6-6	TRBJ1-5	.	TRBD1
TGTGCCGCCAGCGGGGGTTCGAATGAGCAGTTCTTC	CAASGGSNEQFF	TRBV12-5	TRBJ2-1	.	TRBD2
TGTGCCTGGGGAACTAGCGGGGGGAGAGATACGCAGTATTTT	CAWGTSGGRDTQYF	TRBV30	TRBJ2-3	.	TRBD2
TGTGCCAGCAGCGCCGGGTTCCCCGGCACTGAAGCTTTCTTT	CASSAGFPGTEAFF	TRBV7-2	TRBJ1-1	.	.
TGTGCCAGCAGCTTTCTAGCGGGGATCACAGATACGCAGTATTTT	CASSFLAGITDTQYF	TRBV11-2	TRBJ2-3	.	TRBD2
TGTGCCAGCAGTTTAAGCCTCTGGGGGGTTTCACCCCTCCACTTT	CASSLSLWGVSPLHF	TRBV27	TRBJ1-6	.	.
TGTGCCTGTTTAGCAGGGTTTAAGGGCTACTATGGCTACACCTTC	CACLAGFKGYYGYTF	TRBV30	TRBJ1-2	.	.
TGCGCCAGCAGCCAAAGGGACAGTCGCGAGCAGTACTTC	CASSQRDSREQYF	TRBV4-1	TRBJ2-7	.	TRBD1
TGTGCCAGCAGCTTAGGTCTCGAGACAGGCCAAACCTATGGCTACACCTTC	CASSLGLETGQTYGYTF	TRBV7-9	TRBJ1-2	once	.
TGTGCCAGCAGCTTTGGACTAGCGGGTAGCGAGCAGTACTTC	CASSFGLAGSEQYF	TRBV27	TRBJ2-7	once	TRBD2
TGTGCCAGCAGTGAAGCGGAGGGACAGACGGCTGAAGCTTTCTTT	CASSEAEGQTAEAFF	TRBV6-1	TRBJ1-1	.	TRBD1
TGCGCCAGCAGAGGGCCGGGACTAGCGGCTAACACCGGGGAGCTGTTTTTT	CASRGPGLAANTGELFF	TRBV10-2	TRBJ2-2	.	TRBD2
TGTGCCACCACGGGGGGGACGGACGGAAACACCATATATTTT	CATTGGTDGNTIYF	TRBV7-9	TRBJ1-3	.	.
TGTGCCAGCAGCTTTGGACAGAGTGACTATGGCTACACCTTC	CASSFGQSDYGYTF	TRBV5-5	TRBJ1-2	.	.
TGTGCCAGCAGCCCCGGGGGGGATACGCAGTATTTT	CASSPGGDTQYF	TRBV11-3	TRBJ2-3	.	TRBD2
TGTGCCAGCAGTGAAGGCGTTTCCTACGAGCAGTACTTC	CASSEGVSYEQYF	TRBV2	TRBJ2-7	.	.
TGCGCCAGCAGCCGGACAGGGGGCACTGGGGCCAACGTCCTGACTTTC	CASSRTGGTGANVLTF	TRBV5-1	TRBJ2-6	.	TRBD1
TGTGCCAGCAGCCCGGGAACAGACGCTAGCACAGATACGCAGTATTTT	CASSPGTDASTDTQYF	TRBV5-6	TRBJ2-3	.	.
TGTGCCAGCCGGGACAGGGGGGGCTCACCCCTCCACTTT	CASRDRGGSPLHF	TRBV6-5	TRBJ1-6	.	TRBD1
TGTGCCAGCAGTCTTCGACAGGGTAGGACCTACGAGCAGTACTTC	CASSLRQGRTYEQYF	TRBV7-9	TRBJ2-7	.	TRBD1